The 3 T cell receptor beta chains below come from one sample, sequenced in a study of CD8+CD57+ T cells in acquired aplastic anemia. TCR beta VDJ and CDR3 profiles were obtained from a genomic DNA template. TCRdb redid the calling of the reads with MiXCR, one entry per CDR3 protein. The table lists about 220,000 distinct CDR3 sequences, roughly 35% of them singletons, with roughly 1.1% in the top ten. Material for sequencing was sorted CD4+, CD8+, or CD8+CD57+ T cells (not recorded which) from PBMCs. All receptors come from a human donor in good health, serving as a control.

Of note for this clonotype: This could be a read error, since a much larger clone is one nucleotide away. J is TRBJ2-7 and V is TRBV4-1; 7 bases map to TRBD2. Germline values: CDR1 MGHRA, CDR2 YSYEKL. The CDR3 sequence is 16 residues long. V lost 1 base, J lost 3 bases, and 9 bases stayed unmatched. The CDR3: CASSQGPSGTYYEQYV. In nucleotides, the CDR3 is TGCGCCAGCAGCCAAGGCCCTAGCGGCACCTACTACGAGCAGTACGTC.

The chain combines TRBV28 with TRBJ2-7, with 9 nucleotides matching TRBD2. V dropped 5 bases and J dropped 2; count of bases not matched to a gene: 4. This CDR3 region has 14 residues. Germline V gene data show CDR1 as MDHEN and CDR2 as SYDVKM. CDR3 sequence reads: CASSPSGITYEQYF. DNA for the CDR3: TGTGCCAGCAGTCCTAGCGGGATAACCTACGAGCAGTACTTC.

This clonotype was found many times. This chain joins TRBV10-3 and TRBJ2-7; 7 nucleotides align to TRBD2. The CDR3 loop spans 12 amino acids. With 10 bases clipped from V and 2 bases from J, the junction kept 5 bases outside the gene matches. Germline V gene sequence: CDR1 ENHRY, CDR2 SYGVKD. The CDR3 DNA reads TGTGCCACCGGGGGGAGCCCCTACGAGCAGTACTTC. It encodes CATGGSPYEQYF.